This T cell receptor beta chain comes out of a study of PD-1 blockade in classical Hodgkin lymphoma (dated by TCRdb to the early 2020s). For the wider study: Nivolumab dosing was 3 mg/kg intravenously every 2 weeks, continuing until either disease progression or unacceptable toxicity. The study used CyTOF and TCR beta sequencing to define a peripheral blood immune signature of response to PD-1 blockade in classical Hodgkin lymphoma.

From a lookup of the germline V gene, CDR1 and CDR2 are SQVTM and ANQGSEA. A distance of 8 bases separates the germline ends of V and J, which lose 2 bases and 4 bases respectively. Spanning cysteine to phenylalanine, the CDR3 consists of 12 amino acids. The read is trimmed to its CDR3 DNA, 36 bases read in frame from base 1. Comment on this clone: Its antigen target is currently unknown. There are no base qualities to consult, and no much larger clone falls within one base.

Genomic DNA was isolated using the Qiagen DNeasy kit from unsorted PBMCs as well as from negatively selected CD4+ and CD8+ fractions. Using primers that anneal to V and J segments, immunoSEQ multiplex PCR amplified the TCR beta CDR3 regions. A synthetic immune receptor repertoire was used to minimize amplification bias, and any residual bias was removed computationally once sequencing was done. The authors processed their data as follows. Repertoire diversity was quantified as the Shannon entropy index using custom Python scripts. The unsorted, CD4+ and CD8+ repertoires were each analyzed separately, with the exception of combined analyses, where CD4+ and CD8+ sequences were merged in silico. Clonal expansion was defined as at least a 2-fold frequency increase after treatment relative to C1D1, with a pseudocount of 0.5 for undetected baseline clones. Singleton clones were defined as clones with 0 or 1 copy at C1D1, and non-singleton clones were defined as clones with 2 or more copies. Clones expanded in unsorted samples were labelled as CD4+, CD8+ or unknown by matching protein sequences in sorted samples from the same patient. Wilcoxon tests were applied to paired samples to test diversity changes from C1D1 to C4D1. Here the immuneACCESS table is served through TCRdb, limited to in-frame sequences with V and J called. Missing clones are a known gap in these copies; in checked studies unresolved V genes cover under half, and the rest lacks a known reason. V and J calls plus clone size are reproduced from that table; the DNA served to infer D and trimming. Recorded for this sample are about 22,000 clones; 60% to 75% of them occurred a single time. The ten largest clones add up to roughly 19% of the sample.

Summary of the overall study and its limitations: The study was restricted to a single clinical trial cohort, and the causes of repertoire differences, possibly disease activity or prior therapy, were left undefined. By C4D1, a significant rise was seen in CD4+ TCR diversity but not in CD8+ TCR diversity (p=0.0027 vs p=0.16), and the rise was most apparent among complete responders (p=0.02). Lower diversity was observed in patients in whom nivolumab was started less than 1 year after ASCT, and these patients were excluded from later analyses so that confounding by immune reconstitution would be avoided. Among trial patients, those achieving complete response had baseline diversity similar to that of newly diagnosed patients, while diversity was significantly lower in partial responders and progressors. Baseline TCR diversity was reported as lower in newly diagnosed patients than in healthy donors, and lower still in relapsed/refractory patients.

The sample's time point label is to be understood as: cycle 4 day 1 (C4D1), after five to seven weeks of nivolumab. Every trial patient had relapsed after autologous stem cell transplantation, and cohorts A, B and C differed in prior brentuximab vedotin exposure. The trial cohort included 45 to 65 patients with relapsed/refractory classical Hodgkin lymphoma, and each patient had a best overall response of complete response, partial response or progressive disease. Single-agent nivolumab was administered to trial patients in the multi-cohort phase II CheckMate 205 trial. An independent review committee assessed best overall response by applying the 2007 International Working Group response criteria. PBMCs from the trial were collected at three points: immediately before nivolumab initiation (C1D1), and during therapy at cycle 2 day 1 and cycle 4 day 1. After peripheral blood was drawn into 8 mL Vacutainer Cell Preparation Tubes, PBMCs were isolated by centrifugation and then cryopreserved.

The TCR originated in a human donor with classical Hodgkin lymphoma. The source material was peripheral blood mononuclear cells (PBMCs), sampled before the fourth cycle of nivolumab. This chain is built from TRBV29-1 and TRBJ1-2; perhaps TRBD1 is the D gene, with 6 bases matching. The sequence in DNA is TGCAGCGTTGAACAGGGGACCTATGGCTACACCTTC. Its product reads: CSVEQGTYGYTF.